This T cell receptor beta chain was documented in a study of CD8 T cells in ankylosing spondylitis. Trimming removed 5 bases from V and 2 bases from J, with 12 bases in between. The CDR3 covers 14 residues. The germline V gene has CDR1 LGHDT and CDR2 YNNKEL (reference sequence). In TCRdb, the 5' RACE reads were re-called with MiXCR into one record per CDR3 protein. The sample shows about 160,000 distinct CDR3 sequences, around 20% of them seen only once. The table lists this clonotype with many counts. Its antigen is currently unknown. General study results and limits: The study looked at matched synovial fluid samples from ankylosing spondylitis patients. Disease-linked clones were reported to be significantly enriched there.

This TCR was sampled from a male donor with ankylosing spondylitis or in good health (not recorded which). The chain combines TRBV3-1 with TRBJ2-5, with D unclear. The sample comprised blood, either unsorted or a sorted T cell fraction (not recorded which). CDR3 sequence reads: CASSDVGIQETQYF. CDR3 nucleotides: TGTGCCAGCAGCGACGTCGGCATTCAAGAGACCCAGTACTTC.